The clone carrying this T cell receptor (beta chain) turned up a few times. Its antigen is not identified. One end of the junction varies from germline; a read error may be responsible. This CDR3 is built from 15 residues. Germline V lookup: CDR1 ENHRY, CDR2 SYGVKD. The collection from each donor was one heparinised blood draw averaging around 120 mL. The sample comes from a study of beta chain features in type 1 diabetes. Study-level results: Within patients, naive, central memory and Treg TCRB repertoires seemed more similar than within healthy donors. Moderately but significantly shorter TCRB CDR3s were found in Type 1 diabetes patients in all four CD4+ subsets. Type 1 diabetes patients had fewer VDJ junction insertions and more deletions.

As every portion of the isolated RNA was reverse transcribed, the sequencing read expressed TCRB transcripts. Sequenced naive, central memory and regulatory T cell samples produced an average of about 3.6 million reads. Sequencing was performed with immunoSEQ multiplex PCR; in TCRdb, only in-frame clones are kept and a portion is missing. This sample carries hundreds of thousands of clones, roughly 13% of them seen once, and the ten largest clones take 0.035% to 0.045%. The TCR comes from a man aged 18 to 29 with type 1 diabetes. The V and J genes are TRBV10-3 and TRBJ2-3, with D possibly matching TRBD1 (6 bases). Sequences were obtained from naive CD4+ T cells from blood. CDR3 sequence: CAINEDSAGTDTQYF. DNA of the CDR3: TGTGCCATCAATGAGGACAGCGCGGGTACAGATACGCAGTATTTT.